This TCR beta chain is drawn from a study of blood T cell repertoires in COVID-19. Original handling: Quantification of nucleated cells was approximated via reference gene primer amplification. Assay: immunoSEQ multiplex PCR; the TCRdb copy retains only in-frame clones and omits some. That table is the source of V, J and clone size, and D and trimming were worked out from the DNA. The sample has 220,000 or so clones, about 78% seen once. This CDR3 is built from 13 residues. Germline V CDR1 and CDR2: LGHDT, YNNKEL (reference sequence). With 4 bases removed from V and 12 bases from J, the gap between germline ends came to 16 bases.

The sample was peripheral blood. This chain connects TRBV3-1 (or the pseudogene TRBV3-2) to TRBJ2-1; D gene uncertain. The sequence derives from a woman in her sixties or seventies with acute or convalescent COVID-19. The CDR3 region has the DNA TGTGCCAGCAGCCCCCGACTGAGGATGACGCAGTTCTTC. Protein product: CASSPRLRMTQFF.